This T cell receptor beta chain was identified in a study of T cell repertoires in cytomegalovirus infection. The overall study: Public TCR beta signatures were indicative of both CMV infection and a matching HLA type.

MiXCR, run by TCRdb on the reads, gives a single entry per CDR3 protein. The repertoire holds around 130,000 distinct CDR3 sequences, 20% to 30% seen once, with 34% in the top ten. This clonotype was seen only a few times. Antigen specificity is unknown. V lost 3 bases and J lost 7; bases outside the gene matches: 3. The CDR3 is 15 amino acids. CDR1 ENHRY and CDR2 SYGVKD come from the germline V gene. Findings and caveats of the study: Totalled public TCR beta family frequency picked out people who carried CMV plus the relevant HLA. Clonotype analysis showed dominance of the ex vivo response by HLA-C-restricted CMV-specific TCR beta clonotypes.

The chain links TRBV10-3 to TRBJ1-4; 12 bases fit TRBD1. This clonotype was sampled from a human donor in good health (CMV status not recorded). Some clones in this sample may be carry-over from other donors' samples. The sample was PBMCs, sequenced either directly or after in vitro stimulation (not recorded which). CDR3 in amino acids: CAISEGTGGLEKLFF. In DNA form, the CDR3 reads TGTGCCATCAGTGAAGGGACAGGGGGCCTTGAAAAACTGTTTTTT.